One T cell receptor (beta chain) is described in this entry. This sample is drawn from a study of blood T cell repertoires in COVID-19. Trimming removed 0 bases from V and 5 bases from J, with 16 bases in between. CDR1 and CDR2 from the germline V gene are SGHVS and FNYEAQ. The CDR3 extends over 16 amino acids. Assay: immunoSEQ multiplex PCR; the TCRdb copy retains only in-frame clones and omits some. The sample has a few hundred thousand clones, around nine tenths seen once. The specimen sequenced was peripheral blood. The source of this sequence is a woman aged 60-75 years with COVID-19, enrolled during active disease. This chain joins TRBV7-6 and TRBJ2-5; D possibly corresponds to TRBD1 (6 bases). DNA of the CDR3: TGTGCCAGCAGCTTAGCGCTTACAGGGCATGGGGAGACCCAGTACTTC. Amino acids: CASSLALTGHGETQYF.